This passage covers 2 T cell receptor beta chains from one sample sequenced in a study of identical twins. TCRdb redid the calling of the 5' RACE reads with MiXCR, one entry per CDR3 protein. The sample gives hundreds of thousands of distinct CDR3 sequences, roughly 18% of which show up once; over 10% is in the top ten. The sample was also reused in another study, on T cells expressing NK-cell markers.

Material: PBMCs. Receptor source: a woman in her late teens or twenties in good health.

The chain has TRBV14 and TRBJ2-3, with a possible D match to TRBD2 (5 bases). CDR3 length equals 15 residues. CDR1 is SGHDN, CDR2 FVKESK, per germline. V dropped 4 bases and J dropped 2 bases, with 13 bases sitting between them. CDR3 residues: CASSPKGLFTDTQYF. CDR3 DNA: TGTGCCAGCAGCCCGAAAGGACTCTTCACAGATACGCAGTATTTT.

This clonotype was counted between two and nine times. The V and J genes are TRBV15 and TRBJ2-3; D perhaps matches TRBD1 (5 bases). CDR3 length: 17 amino acids. Germline values: CDR1 LNHNV, CDR2 YYDKDF (reference sequence). V was clipped by 1 base and J by 2 bases, with 16 bases between them. CDR3 DNA sequence: TGTGCCACCAGCAGAGGGTTAGGGGCAGGGTCCACAGATACGCAGTATTTT. Its translation: CATSRGLGAGSTDTQYF.